This T cell receptor (beta chain) was obtained from a study of prognosis after radiotherapy for stage I lung cancer. Germline CDR1 is SGHTA and CDR2 is FQGTGA. The V gene lost 5 bases and the J gene lost 4 bases, with 23 bases spanning the gap. The CDR3 spans 17 residues. The genomic DNA TCR beta CDR3 region underwent two rounds of multiplex PCR. For every TRBV and TRBJ gene, a specific primer was used in first-round PCR. TCRdb independently ran MiXCR on the multiplex PCR reads; one entry per CDR3 protein. The sample yields roughly 15,000 distinct CDR3 sequences, more than 35% seen once. Comment on this clonotype: A much larger clone sits a single nucleotide away, making a read error possible.

The sample here was PBMCs, taken before or after stereotactic body radiation therapy (not recorded which). The rearrangement uses TRBV7-3 and TRBJ2-5, with D possibly being TRBD2 (6 bases). This TCR came from a donor over 45 with non-small cell lung cancer. This CDR3 reads CASSARPGLDPGETQYF. Here the CDR3 DNA reads TGTGCCAGCAGCGCTAGACCGGGACTCGACCCGGGAGAGACCCAGTACTTC.